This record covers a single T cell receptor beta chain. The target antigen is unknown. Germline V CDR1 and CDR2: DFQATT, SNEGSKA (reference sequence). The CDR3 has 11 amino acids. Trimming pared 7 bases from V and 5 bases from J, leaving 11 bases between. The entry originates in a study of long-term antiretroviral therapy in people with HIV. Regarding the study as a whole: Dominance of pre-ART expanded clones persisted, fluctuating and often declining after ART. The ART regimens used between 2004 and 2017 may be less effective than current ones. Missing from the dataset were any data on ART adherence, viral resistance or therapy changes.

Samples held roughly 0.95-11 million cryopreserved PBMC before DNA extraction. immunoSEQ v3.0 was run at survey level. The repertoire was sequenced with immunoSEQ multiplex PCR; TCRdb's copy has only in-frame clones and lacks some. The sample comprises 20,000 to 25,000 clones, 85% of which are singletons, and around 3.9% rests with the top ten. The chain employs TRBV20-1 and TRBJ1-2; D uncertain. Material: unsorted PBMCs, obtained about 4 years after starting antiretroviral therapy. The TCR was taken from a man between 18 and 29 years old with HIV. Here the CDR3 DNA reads TGCAGTGGGGCGGGGTCGTATGGCTACACCTTC. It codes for CSGAGSYGYTF.